Sequencing of this T cell receptor (beta chain) was carried out in a study of T-cell reconstitution after alpha-beta-depleted transplantation in children. General study results and limits: After transplant, at about two months, alpha-beta T cells were reportedly derived from several hundred expanded graft clones. Some patients' high day-60 TCRbeta diversity was traced to surviving recipient T cells and thymic progenitors. Among T cells one year after transplant, newly produced cells accounted for most counts and diversity.

V lost 3 bases, J lost 2 bases, and 14 bases lay in between. Germline CDR1 MDHEN, CDR2 SYDVKM. The length of the CDR3 is 16 residues. This clonotype showed up many times. Its antigen is currently unknown. It was with unique molecular identifiers that the TCRbeta library was prepared. From the PCR reads, TCRdb called clonotypes with MiXCR, one entry per CDR3 protein. The data hold approximately 300,000 distinct CDR3 sequences, with about 7.3% observed a single time. The material sequenced was peripheral blood, taken 360 days after TCRalphabeta/CD19-depleted stem cell transplant. The TCR sequence derives from a female patient between 2 and 15 years old who had a stem cell transplant for Fanconi anemia, so the T cells may come from the graft donor. This sequence joins TRBV28 and TRBJ2-1; D perhaps matches TRBD2 (6 bases). CDR3 nucleotide sequence: TGTGCCAGCAGTTTCAAGGTATGGGGGGCCTACAATGAGCAGTTCTTC. Protein: CASSFKVWGAYNEQFF.